These T cell receptor beta chains were read from a single sample in a study of cytomegalovirus exposure and HLA in healthy donors. Data came from immunoSEQ multiplex PCR; TCRdb stores just in-frame clones and leaves some out. In the table there are about 160,000 clones, over 80% of which are singletons. The source material was PBMCs. The receptors were gathered from a man in his fifties in good health and CMV-seropositive. Both conserved end residues are part of each CDR3. The order of the fields is CDR3 protein, CDR3 DNA, D gene, V gene, clone size, J gene. A D gene is named only where the DNA matches it firmly. Clone size is given for some rows only: seen once, a few or many times, or a class if the clone is expanded.

CASSESGGLTNTGELFF	TGCGCCAGCAGTGAAAGCGGCGGGCTAACGAACACCGGGGAGCTGTTTTTT	-	TRBV10-1	-	TRBJ2-2
CASSLRASGTYEQYF	TGTGCCAGCAGCTTAAGAGCTAGCGGGACTTACGAGCAGTACTTC	TRBD2	TRBV7-2	-	TRBJ2-7
CAINADSSYEQYF	TGTGCCATCAATGCGGACAGCTCCTACGAGCAGTACTTC	-	TRBV10-3	-	TRBJ2-7
CASSLGTDQETQYF	TGTGCCAGCAGCTTAGGAACGGACCAAGAGACCCAGTACTTC	-	TRBV7-9	once	TRBJ2-5
CASSPLAGTYEQYF	TGTGCCAGCAGCCCCTTAGCGGGGACCTACGAGCAGTACTTC	TRBD2	TRBV7-7	-	TRBJ2-7
CASSLGASGLYTF	TGTGCCAGCAGCTTAGGAGCTAGTGGGTTATACACCTTC	-	TRBV11-2	few	TRBJ1-2
CASSLDSHYEQYF	TGCGCCAGCAGCTTGGACAGTCACTACGAGCAGTACTTC	-	TRBV5-1	-	TRBJ2-7
CATSRGAGYEQYF	TGTGCCACCAGCAGGGGGGCCGGTTACGAGCAGTACTTC	-	TRBV15	-	TRBJ2-7
CASSLQGGTGELFF	TGTGCCAGCAGTTTACAGGGTGGTACCGGGGAGCTGTTTTTT	-	TRBV6-5	-	TRBJ2-2
CASLAASYEQYF	TGTGCCAGCCTAGCGGCTTCCTACGAGCAGTACTTC	TRBD2	TRBV6-6	few	TRBJ2-7
CASSRPSTGTSSYEQYF	TGTGCCAGCAGCCGCCCCTCTACCGGGACAAGCTCCTACGAGCAGTACTTC	-	TRBV7-2	-	TRBJ2-7
CASSFSGSAYNEQFF	TGTGCCAGCAGTTTTAGCGGGTCAGCCTACAATGAGCAGTTCTTC	TRBD2	TRBV27	-	TRBJ2-1
CASSYFPSGSLWELFF	TGTGCCAGCAGTTATTTTCCTAGCGGGTCGCTGTGGGAGCTGTTTTTT	TRBD2	TRBV6-5	-	TRBJ2-2
CASSQVLGRDTQYF	TGCGCCAGCAGCCAAGTCCTAGGCCGGGATACGCAGTATTTT	-	TRBV4-3	-	TRBJ2-3
CASSLSGVWDTQYF	TGCGCCAGCAGCCTCAGCGGGGTATGGGATACGCAGTATTTT	TRBD2	TRBV4-3	-	TRBJ2-3
CASSSGGGNNEQFF	TGTGCCAGCAGTAGCGGGGGGGGAAACAATGAGCAGTTCTTC	TRBD2	TRBV5-6	once	TRBJ2-1
CASTYRGRLNSPLHF	TGTGCCAGCACTTACAGGGGGCGCCTTAATTCACCCCTCCACTTT	TRBD1	TRBV27	-	TRBJ1-6
CASTPRGLSSYNEQFF	TGTGCCAGTACACCCCGCGGGTTAAGCTCCTACAATGAGCAGTTCTTC	-	TRBV19	-	TRBJ2-1
CASSPGGVYEQYF	TGCGCCAGCAGCCCAGGGGGTGTCTACGAGCAGTACTTC	TRBD1	TRBV5-1	-	TRBJ2-7
CSVYLGEQFF	TGCAGCGTATACCTCGGTGAGCAGTTCTTC	-	TRBV29-1	-	TRBJ2-1
CATQPRTAGETQYF	TGTGCCACGCAGCCCCGAACGGCGGGGGAGACCCAGTACTTC	-	TRBV10-3	-	TRBJ2-5
CSVARGEGQPQHF	TGCAGCGTTGCACGGGGGGAGGGTCAGCCCCAGCATTTT	-	TRBV29-1	once	TRBJ1-5
CASSEADTTDTQYF	TGTGCCAGCAGTGAAGCGGACACCACAGATACGCAGTATTTT	-	TRBV25-1	-	TRBJ2-3
CASSSTSGVTDTQYF	TGCGCCAGCAGCTCGACTAGCGGGGTGACAGATACACAGTATTTT	TRBD2	TRBV5-1	-	TRBJ2-3
CASSPTSGLYNEQFF	TGCGCCAGCAGTCCTACTAGCGGGTTATACAATGAGCAGTTCTTC	TRBD2	TRBV5-1	-	TRBJ2-1
CASSLESGISYEQYF	TGCGCCAGCAGCTTGGAATCAGGGATATCCTACGAGCAGTACTTC	-	TRBV5-1	-	TRBJ2-7
CSVEDGLIREQYF	TGCAGCGTTGAAGACGGACTAATTCGGGAGCAGTACTTC	-	TRBV29-1	-	TRBJ2-5
CASSLGGPVGGLSGHEQYF	TGTGCCAGCAGCCTAGGAGGGCCAGTGGGGGGGCTATCAGGTCACGAGCAGTACTTC	-	TRBV7-8	-	TRBJ2-7
CASSQGGGIRGYTF	TGCGCCAGCAGCCAAGGGGGGGGGATTCGGGGCTACACCTTC	-	TRBV4-3	-	TRBJ1-2
CASSLRGWTREQFF	TGTGCCAGCAGTTTGCGGGGCTGGACCAGGGAGCAGTTCTTC	-	TRBV27	-	TRBJ2-1
CASSPYGHVNSGSGNEQFF	TGTGCCAGCAGCCCATACGGCCACGTTAATAGCGGGAGCGGCAATGAGCAGTTCTTC	TRBD2	TRBV2	-	TRBJ2-1
CAWSHAVGGVQETQYF	TGTGCCTGGAGTCACGCGGTAGGGGGAGTTCAGGAGACCCAGTACTTC	-	TRBV30	-	TRBJ2-5
CASSYSRNTEAFF	TGTGCCAGCAGTTACTCGAGAAACACTGAAGCTTTCTTT	-	TRBV6-6	few	TRBJ1-1
CASSLLGTGNQPQHF	TGTGCCAGCAGTTTATTGGGGACAGGGAATCAGCCCCAGCATTTT	TRBD1	TRBV28	-	TRBJ1-5
CSVPRDNAYNEQFF	TGCAGCGTCCCCCGGGACAACGCCTACAATGAGCAGTTCTTC	-	TRBV29-1	-	TRBJ2-1
CASSYLAGGPLHEQFF	TGTGCCAGCAGTTACCTAGCGGGAGGGCCTTTGCATGAGCAGTTCTTC	TRBD2	TRBV6-6	few	TRBJ2-1
CASSNQGYQPQHF	TGTGCCAGTAGTAACCAGGGGTATCAGCCCCAGCATTTT	-	TRBV19	-	TRBJ1-5
CASSSNGLAVGGELFF	TGTGCCAGCAGTTCGAACGGACTAGCCGTGGGCGGGGAGCTGTTTTTT	TRBD2	TRBV28	-	TRBJ2-2
CASRGDSGELFF	TGTGCCAGCAGGGGAGATTCCGGGGAGCTGTTTTTT	-	TRBV4-2	-	TRBJ2-2
CASRPGGVYGYTF	TGTGCCAGCAGGCCAGGGGGAGTCTATGGCTACACCTTC	TRBD1	TRBV28	-	TRBJ1-2
CASSLSAGQGDGYTF	TGTGCCAGCAGCTTATCTGCGGGGCAAGGGGATGGCTACACCTTC	-	TRBV7-9	-	TRBJ1-2
CAWEEGGETQYF	TGTGCCTGGGAAGAGGGGGGGGAGACCCAGTACTTC	-	TRBV30	-	TRBJ2-5
CASSILASGGRETQYF	TGTGCCAGTAGTATCCTCGCTAGCGGGGGTCGGGAGACCCAGTACTTC	TRBD2	TRBV19	few	TRBJ2-5
CAISDPDRGSYNEQFF	TGTGCCATCAGTGACCCGGACAGGGGTTCCTACAATGAGCAGTTCTTC	TRBD1	TRBV10-3	-	TRBJ2-1
CASSLVGTGSNYGYTF	TGCGCCAGCAGCTTGGTCGGTACAGGTAGCAACTATGGCTACACCTTC	-	TRBV5-1	few	TRBJ1-2
CASSVAGAGQETQYF	TGTGCCAGCAGTGTCGCAGGGGCGGGCCAAGAGACCCAGTACTTC	-	TRBV25-1	-	TRBJ2-5
CASSLGNQGLASHEQYF	TGCGCCAGCAGCTTGGGGAATCAGGGACTAGCTAGCCACGAGCAGTACTTC	TRBD2	TRBV5-1	-	TRBJ2-7
CASSLFGGTYEQYF	TGTGCCAGCAGCTTATTTGGCGGCACCTACGAGCAGTACTTC	-	TRBV7-9	-	TRBJ2-7
CASRYGGDTGELFF	TGCGCCAGCAGATATGGGGGCGACACCGGGGAGCTGTTTTTT	-	TRBV4-1	few	TRBJ2-2
CASSAAGTGVMGSGNTIYF	TGTGCCAGCAGCGCTGCCGGGACAGGGGTTATGGGCTCTGGAAACACCATATATTTT	TRBD1	TRBV9	-	TRBJ1-3
CAWSYSRGNSPLHF	TGTGCCTGGAGTTATAGCAGGGGGAATTCACCCCTCCACTTT	TRBD1	TRBV30	-	TRBJ1-6
CASSLDLTTTYEQYF	TGCGCCAGCAGCTTGGACCTAACTACGACTTACGAGCAGTACTTC	-	TRBV5-1	-	TRBJ2-7
CASSRLVGHEQYF	TGTGCCAGCAGTCGCCTGGTCGGTCACGAGCAGTACTTC	-	TRBV27	-	TRBJ2-7
CASSGQSGADTQYF	TGTGCCAGCAGTGGACAGTCAGGGGCAGATACGCAGTATTTT	-	TRBV6-1	few	TRBJ2-3
CASSVGRPSEGADYGYTF	TGTGCCAGCAGCGTAGGGAGGCCTTCGGAGGGGGCGGACTATGGCTACACCTTC	TRBD1	TRBV9	-	TRBJ1-2